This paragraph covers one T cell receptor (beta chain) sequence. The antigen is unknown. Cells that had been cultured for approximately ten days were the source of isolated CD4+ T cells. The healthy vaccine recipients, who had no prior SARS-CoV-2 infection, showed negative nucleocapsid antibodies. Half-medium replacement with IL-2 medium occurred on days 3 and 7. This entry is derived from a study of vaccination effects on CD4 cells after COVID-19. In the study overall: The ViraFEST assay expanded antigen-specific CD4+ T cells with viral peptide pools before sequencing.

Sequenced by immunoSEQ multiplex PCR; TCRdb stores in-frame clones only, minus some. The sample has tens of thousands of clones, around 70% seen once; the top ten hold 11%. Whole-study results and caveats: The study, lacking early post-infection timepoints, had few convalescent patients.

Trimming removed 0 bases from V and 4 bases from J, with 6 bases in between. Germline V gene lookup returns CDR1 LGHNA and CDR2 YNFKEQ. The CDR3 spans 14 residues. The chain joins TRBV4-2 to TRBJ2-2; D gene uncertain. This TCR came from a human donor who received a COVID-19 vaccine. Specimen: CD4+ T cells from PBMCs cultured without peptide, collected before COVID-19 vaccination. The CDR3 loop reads CASSQDYGTGELFF. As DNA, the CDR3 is TGTGCCAGCAGCCAAGATTACGGCACCGGGGAGCTGTTTTTT.